This T cell receptor (beta chain) was captured in a study of T cell responses to AZD1222 COVID-19 vaccine. Looking at the study overall: Second-dose schedules of about 4 or about 12 weeks were combined.

Study findings and constraints: The study reported that nearly half of spike-specific TCRs target unmutated variant regions. Most donors were white British and more were female, and clonal diversity was possibly underestimated.

Method: immunoSEQ multiplex PCR; TCRdb's copy keeps in-frame clones and lacks some. The sample holds tens of thousands of clones, over 75% seen once. The CDR3 contains 14 residues. Germline V gene sequence: CDR1 KGHSH, CDR2 LQKENI. Between the trimmed V and J ends, which lost 6 bases and 7 bases, there was a span of 18 bases. As concerns this clone: Its target is not known.

This specimen consisted of peripheral blood, obtained on day 0 of AZD1222 vaccination. The chain uses TRBV18 and TRBJ2-5; perhaps TRBD2 as D (6 bases). The TCR sequence derives from an adult in good health. Here the CDR3 reads CASSPQGRRGTQYF. The CDR3 DNA follows: TGTGCCAGCTCCCCTCAGGGTCGGAGGGGGACCCAGTACTTC. Complete variable domain (other parts from reference TRBV18 and TRBJ2-5): NAGVMQNPRHLVRRRGQEARLRCSPMKGHSHVYWYRQLPEEGLKFMVYLQKENIIDESGMPKERFSAEFPKEGPSILRIQQVVRGDSAAYFCASSPQGRRGTQYFGPGTRLLVL.